This paragraph reports one T cell receptor beta chain. Clones were sequenced by immunoSEQ multiplex PCR, and TCRdb holds only the in-frame ones, with some missing. The table has around 100,000 clones, 87% seen once. This record belongs to a study of blood T cell repertoires in COVID-19. Study summary: Samples of COVID-19 (acute and convalescent) were obtained from the United States, Italy and Spain.

The CDR3 consists of 15 residues. Germline loops: CDR1 LGHNA, CDR2 YNFKEQ. Trimming cost V 5 bases and J 0 bases; bases outside gene matches: 6. The sequenced sample was peripheral blood. This receptor was obtained from a human donor with acute or convalescent COVID-19. The donor label of this sample is uncertain. The V call is TRBV4-2, the J call TRBJ2-7; 8 positions match TRBD1. The CDR3 sequence is CASSDGQGSSYEQYF. The CDR3, as DNA: TGTGCCAGCAGCGACGGACAGGGAAGCTCCTACGAGCAGTACTTC.